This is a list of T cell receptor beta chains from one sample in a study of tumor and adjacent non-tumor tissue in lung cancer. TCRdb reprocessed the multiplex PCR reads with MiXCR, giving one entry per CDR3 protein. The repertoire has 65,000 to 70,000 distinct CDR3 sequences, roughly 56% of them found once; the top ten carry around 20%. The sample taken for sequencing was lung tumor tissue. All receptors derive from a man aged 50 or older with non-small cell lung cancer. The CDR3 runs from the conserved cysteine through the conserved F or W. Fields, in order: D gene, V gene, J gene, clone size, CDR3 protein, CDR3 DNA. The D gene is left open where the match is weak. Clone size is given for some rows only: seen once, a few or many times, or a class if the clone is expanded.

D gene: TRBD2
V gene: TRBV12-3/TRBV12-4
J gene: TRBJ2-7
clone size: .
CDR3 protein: CASRSSGEAIYKQYF
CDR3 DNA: TGTGCCAGCAGGTCTAGCGGGGAGGCCATATACAAGCAGTACTTC

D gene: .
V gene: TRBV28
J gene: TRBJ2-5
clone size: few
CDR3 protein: CASSLVRVRSLQETQYF
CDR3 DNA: TGTGCCAGCAGTTTGGTCCGGGTGCGTTCCCTACAAGAGACCCAGTACTTC

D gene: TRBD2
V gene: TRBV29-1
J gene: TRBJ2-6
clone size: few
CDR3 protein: CSVGELGGASALTF
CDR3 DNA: TGTAGCGTTGGAGAGCTCGGGGGGGCCAGCGCCCTGACTTTC

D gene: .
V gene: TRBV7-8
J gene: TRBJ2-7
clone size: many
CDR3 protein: CASSFVAGSNYEQYF
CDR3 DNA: TGTGCCAGCAGCTTCGTGGCGGGAAGTAATTACGAGCAGTACTTC

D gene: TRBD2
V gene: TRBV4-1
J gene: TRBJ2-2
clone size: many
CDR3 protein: CASSQISGGPNTGELFF
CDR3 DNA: TGCGCCAGCAGCCAAATTAGCGGGGGGCCCAACACCGGGGAGCTGTTTTTT

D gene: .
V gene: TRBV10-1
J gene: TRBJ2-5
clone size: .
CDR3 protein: CASCTSTEGKTQYF
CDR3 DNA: TGCGCCAGCTGTACATCGACAGAGGGGAAGACCCAGTACTTC

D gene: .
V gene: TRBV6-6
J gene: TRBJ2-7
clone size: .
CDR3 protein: CASSYSIVRGHHEQCF
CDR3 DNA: TGTGCCAGCAGTTACTCGATCGTCAGGGGTCACCACGAGCAGTGCTTC

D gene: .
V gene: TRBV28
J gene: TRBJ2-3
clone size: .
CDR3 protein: CASSLYGRGTDTQYF
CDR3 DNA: TGTGCCAGCAGTTTATACGGGAGAGGAACAGATACGCAGTATTTT

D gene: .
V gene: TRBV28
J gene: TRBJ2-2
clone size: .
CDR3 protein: CASSSSGAGELFF
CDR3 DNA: TGTGCCAGCAGTTCCTCGGGAGCCGGGGAGCTGTTTTTT

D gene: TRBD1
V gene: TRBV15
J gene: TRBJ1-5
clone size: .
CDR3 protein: CASGVTGQGNQPQHF
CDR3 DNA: TGTGCCTCCGGGGTCACAGGACAGGGAAATCAGCCTCAGCATTTT

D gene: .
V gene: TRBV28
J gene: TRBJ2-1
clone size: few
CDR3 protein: CASSGNYNEQLF
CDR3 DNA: TGTGCCAGCAGCGGTAATTACAATGAGCAGTTATTC

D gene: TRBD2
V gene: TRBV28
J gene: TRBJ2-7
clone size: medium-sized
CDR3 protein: CASSPTSVTYEQYF
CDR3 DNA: TGTGCCAGCAGCCCCACTAGCGTCACCTACGAGCAGTACTTC

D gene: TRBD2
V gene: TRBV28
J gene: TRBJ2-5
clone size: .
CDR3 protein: CVSSLRVAGPETQYF
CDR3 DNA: TGTGTCAGCAGTTTAAGGGTAGCGGGCCCAGAGACCCAGTACTTC

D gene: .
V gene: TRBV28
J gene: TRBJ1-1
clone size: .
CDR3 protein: CGSSAHSGFPEAFF
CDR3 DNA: TGTGGCAGCAGCGCCCACAGTGGATTCCCTGAAGCTTTCTTT

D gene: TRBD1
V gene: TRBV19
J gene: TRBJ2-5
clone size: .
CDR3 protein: CASSSRTGSPVRETQYF
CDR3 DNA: TGTGCCAGTAGTTCCCGGACAGGGAGTCCAGTCCGAGAGACCCAGTACTTC

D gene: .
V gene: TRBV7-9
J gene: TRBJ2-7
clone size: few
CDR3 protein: CASSLHPTGRAYEQYF
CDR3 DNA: TGTGCCAGCAGCTTACACCCGACAGGAAGGGCCTACGAGCAGTACTTC

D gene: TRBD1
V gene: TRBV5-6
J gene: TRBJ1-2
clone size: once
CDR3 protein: CASIQGDWGYTF
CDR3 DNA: TGTGCCAGCATCCAGGGGGATTGGGGCTACACCTTC

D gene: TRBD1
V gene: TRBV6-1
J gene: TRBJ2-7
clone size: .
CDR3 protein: CVSMDRGRTYEQYF
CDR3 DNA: TGTGTCAGCATGGATAGGGGGCGAACTTACGAGCAGTACTTC

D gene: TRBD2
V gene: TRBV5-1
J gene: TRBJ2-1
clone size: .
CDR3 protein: CASSLGLAVEGGNEQFF
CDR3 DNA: TGTGCCAGCAGCCTCGGACTAGCGGTAGAAGGAGGCAATGAGCAGTTCTTC

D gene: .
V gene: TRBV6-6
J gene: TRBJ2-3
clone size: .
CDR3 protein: CANSPTESGTQYF
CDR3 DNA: TGTGCCAACAGTCCGACTGAGTCCGGTACGCAGTATTTT

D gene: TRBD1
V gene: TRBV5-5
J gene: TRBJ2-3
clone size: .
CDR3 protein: CASSPSLTGITDRQYF
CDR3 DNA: TGTGCCAGCAGCCCGTCGTTGACAGGGATCACAGATAGGCAGTATTTT

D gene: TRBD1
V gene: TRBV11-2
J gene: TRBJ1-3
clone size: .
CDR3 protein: CVSSSGQDLNTIYF
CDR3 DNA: TGTGTCAGCAGCTCTGGACAGGATCTAAACACCATATATTTT

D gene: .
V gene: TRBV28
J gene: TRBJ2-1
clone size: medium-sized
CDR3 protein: CASSLGGGPFVMMQFF
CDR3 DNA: TGTGCCAGCAGTTTGGGCGGGGGCCCCTTTGTAATGATGCAGTTCTTC

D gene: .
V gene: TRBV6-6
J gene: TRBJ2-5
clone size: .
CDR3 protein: CACRSRGTGQPETQYF
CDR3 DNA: TGTGCCTGCAGGAGTCGGGGAACAGGGCAGCCAGAGACCCAGTACTTC

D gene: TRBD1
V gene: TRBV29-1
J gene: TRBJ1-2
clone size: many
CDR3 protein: CSVGRYRDRVGGGYTF
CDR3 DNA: TGCAGCGTTGGGCGTTACAGGGACAGGGTAGGGGGTGGCTACACCTTC

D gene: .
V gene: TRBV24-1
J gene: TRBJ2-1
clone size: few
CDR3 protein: CATSAQTLLSRNEQFF
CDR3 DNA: TGTGCCACCAGTGCCCAGACACTGCTGTCACGAAATGAGCAGTTCTTC

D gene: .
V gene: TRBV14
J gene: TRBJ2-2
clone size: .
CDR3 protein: CASSSPGGTRELFF
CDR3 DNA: TGTGCCAGCAGCTCACCCGGGGGCACCCGGGAGCTGTTTTTT

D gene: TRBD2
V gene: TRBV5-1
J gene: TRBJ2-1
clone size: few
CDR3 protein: CASSWTSGSSHNEQFF
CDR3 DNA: TGCGCCAGCAGCTGGACTAGCGGGAGCTCCCACAATGAGCAGTTCTTC

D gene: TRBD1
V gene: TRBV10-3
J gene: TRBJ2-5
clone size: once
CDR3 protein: CAISESNRGLGTQYF
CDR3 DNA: TGTGCCATCAGTGAGTCGAACAGGGGGCTAGGGACCCAGTACTTC

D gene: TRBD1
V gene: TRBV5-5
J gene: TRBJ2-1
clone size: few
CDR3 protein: CASSLSWTGDNEQFF
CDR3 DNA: TGTGCCAGCAGCTTGTCCTGGACAGGGGATAATGAGCAGTTCTTC

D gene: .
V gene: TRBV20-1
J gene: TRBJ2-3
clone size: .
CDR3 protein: CGAMGLPDTQYF
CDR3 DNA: TGCGGTGCCATGGGACTCCCGGATACGCAGTATTTT

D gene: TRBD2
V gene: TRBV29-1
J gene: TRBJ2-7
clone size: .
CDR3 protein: CSARISGIHYEQYF
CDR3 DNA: TGCAGCGCAAGGATTAGCGGGATCCACTACGAGCAGTACTTC

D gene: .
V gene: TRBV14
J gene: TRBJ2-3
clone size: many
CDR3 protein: CASSQVWDTQYF
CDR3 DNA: TGTGCCAGCAGCCAAGTCTGGGATACGCAGTATTTT

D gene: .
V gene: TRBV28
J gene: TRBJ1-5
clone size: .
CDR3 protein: CASRTQGCNQPQHF
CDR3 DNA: TGTGCCAGCAGGACGCAGGGCTGCAATCAGCCCCAGCATTTT

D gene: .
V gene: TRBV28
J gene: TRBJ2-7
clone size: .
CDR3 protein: CASSQKVREQYF
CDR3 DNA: TGTGCCAGCAGCCAGAAAGTGCGGGAGCAGTACTTC

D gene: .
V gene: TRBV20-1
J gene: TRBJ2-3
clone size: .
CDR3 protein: CSARRSGASTDTQYF
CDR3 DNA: TGCAGTGCTAGACGAAGCGGAGCTAGCACAGATACGCAGTATTTT

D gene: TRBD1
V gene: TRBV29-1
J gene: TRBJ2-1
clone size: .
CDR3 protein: CSAWTGCSEQFF
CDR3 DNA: TGCAGCGCCTGGACAGGGTGCAGTGAGCAGTTCTTC

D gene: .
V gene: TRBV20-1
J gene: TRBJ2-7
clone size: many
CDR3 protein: CSIFGPGSYEQYF
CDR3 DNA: TGCAGTATATTCGGACCAGGCTCCTACGAGCAGTACTTC

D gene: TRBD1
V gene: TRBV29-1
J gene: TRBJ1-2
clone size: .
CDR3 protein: CSDEDTGGINYGYTF
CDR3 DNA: TGCAGCGATGAAGATACAGGGGGTATTAACTATGGCTACACCTTC

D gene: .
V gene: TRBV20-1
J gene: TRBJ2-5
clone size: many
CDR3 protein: CSARKETQYF
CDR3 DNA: TGCAGTGCTAGGAAAGAGACCCAGTACTTC

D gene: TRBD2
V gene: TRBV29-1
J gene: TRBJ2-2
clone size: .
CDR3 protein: CSVDRGGAAGELFF
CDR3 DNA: TGCAGCGTTGACCGCGGGGGGGCCGCCGGGGAGCTGTTTTTT

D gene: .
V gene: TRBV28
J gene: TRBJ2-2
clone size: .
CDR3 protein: CASSLTGLTRYTGELFF
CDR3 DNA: TGTGCCAGCAGTTTAACAGGCCTCACCCGTTATACCGGGGAGCTGTTTTTT

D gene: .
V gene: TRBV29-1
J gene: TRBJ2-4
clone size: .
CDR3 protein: CSVLVRDLSKNIQYF
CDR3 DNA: TGCAGCGTTCTGGTCCGGGACTTATCCAAAAACATTCAGTACTTC

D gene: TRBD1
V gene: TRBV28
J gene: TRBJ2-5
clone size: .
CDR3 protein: CATSIIWTGDSETQYF
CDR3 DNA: TGTGCCACCTCCATTATCTGGACAGGGGACTCGGAGACCCAGTACTTC

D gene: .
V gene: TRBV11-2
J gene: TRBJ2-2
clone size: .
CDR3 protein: CASSLDRIRFIGELFF
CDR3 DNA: TGTGCCAGCAGCTTAGACCGGATTCGGTTTATCGGGGAGCTGTTTTTT

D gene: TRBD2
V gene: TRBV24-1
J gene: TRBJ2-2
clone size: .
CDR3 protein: CATSRLAGDTGELFF
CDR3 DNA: TGTGCCACCAGTAGACTAGCGGGAGACACCGGGGAGCTGTTTTTT